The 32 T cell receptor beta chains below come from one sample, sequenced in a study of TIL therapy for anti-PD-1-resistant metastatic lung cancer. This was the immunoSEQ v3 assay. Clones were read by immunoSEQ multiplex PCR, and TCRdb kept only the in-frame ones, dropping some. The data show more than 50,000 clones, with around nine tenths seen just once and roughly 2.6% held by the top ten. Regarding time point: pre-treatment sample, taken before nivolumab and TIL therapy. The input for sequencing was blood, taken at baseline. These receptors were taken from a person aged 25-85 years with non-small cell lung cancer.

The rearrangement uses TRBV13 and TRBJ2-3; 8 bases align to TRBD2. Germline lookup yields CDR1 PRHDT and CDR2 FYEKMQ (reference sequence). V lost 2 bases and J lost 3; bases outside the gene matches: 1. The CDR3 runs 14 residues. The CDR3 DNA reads TGTGCCAGCAGCTTACCGGGGGGGACAGATACGCAGTATTTT. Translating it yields CASSLPGGTDTQYF. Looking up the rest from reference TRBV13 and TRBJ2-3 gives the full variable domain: AAGVIQSPRHLIKEKRETATLKCYPIPRHDTVYWYQQGPGQDPQFLISFYEKMQSDKGSIPDRFSAQQFSDYHSELNMSSLELGDSALYFCASSLPGGTDTQYFGPGTRLTVL.

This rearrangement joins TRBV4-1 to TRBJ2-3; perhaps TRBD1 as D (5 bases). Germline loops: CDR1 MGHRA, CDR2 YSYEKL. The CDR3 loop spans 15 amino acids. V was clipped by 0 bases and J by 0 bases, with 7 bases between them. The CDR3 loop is CASSQDPGSTDTQYF. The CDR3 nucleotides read TGCGCCAGCAGCCAAGATCCAGGGAGCACAGATACGCAGTATTTT.

This CDR3 is CASSLGGSSYNEQFF. The CDR3 coding sequence is TGTGCCAGCAGCTTAGGCGGGAGTTCCTACAATGAGCAGTTCTTC. This chain uses TRBV13 with TRBJ2-1, with a weak D call TRBD2 (6 bases). V gave up 0 bases and J gave up 1 base, with 7 bases separating them. From germline, CDR1 is PRHDT and CDR2 FYEKMQ (reference sequence). The CDR3 runs 15 residues.

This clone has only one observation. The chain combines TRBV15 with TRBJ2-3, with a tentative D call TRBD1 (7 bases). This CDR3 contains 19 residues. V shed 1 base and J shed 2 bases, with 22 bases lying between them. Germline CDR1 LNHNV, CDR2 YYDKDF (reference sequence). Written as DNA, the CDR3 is TGTGCCACCAGCAGAGGGCTCACCCTGACAGGGAGGATCACAGATACGCAGTATTTT. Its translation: CATSRGLTLTGRITDTQYF.

CDR3 DNA: TGTGCCAGCAGTTTTACCGGCGACAATTCACCCCTCCACTTT. Translation: CASSFTGDNSPLHF. The V and J genes are TRBV28 and TRBJ1-6; D not certain. The germline V gene encodes CDR1 MDHEN and CDR2 SYDVKM. Trimming removed 3 bases at V and 7 bases at J, with 10 bases between. This CDR3 has 14 amino acids. The full variable domain, in which reference TRBV28 and TRBJ1-6 provide the parts outside the CDR3, is DVKVTQSSRYLVKRTGEKVFLECVQDMDHENMFWYRQDPGLGLRLIYFSYDVKMKEKGDIPEGYSVSREKKERFSLILESASTNQTSMYLCASSFTGDNSPLHFGNGTRLTVT.

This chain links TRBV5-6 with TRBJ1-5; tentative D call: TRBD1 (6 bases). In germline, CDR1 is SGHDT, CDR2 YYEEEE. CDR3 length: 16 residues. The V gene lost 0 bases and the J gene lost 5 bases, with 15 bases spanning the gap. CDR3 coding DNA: TGTGCCAGCAGCTTGGGTAGGCAGGGGTTGGATCAGCCCCAGCATTTT. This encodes CASSLGRQGLDQPQHF.

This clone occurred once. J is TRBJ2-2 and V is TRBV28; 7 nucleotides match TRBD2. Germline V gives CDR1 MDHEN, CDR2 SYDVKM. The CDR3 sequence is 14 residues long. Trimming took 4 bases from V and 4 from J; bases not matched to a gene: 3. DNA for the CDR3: TGTGCCAGCAGTTCTACTAGCGTCACCGGGGAGCTGTTTTTT. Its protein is CASSSTSVTGELFF. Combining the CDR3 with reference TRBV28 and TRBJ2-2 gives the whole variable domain DVKVTQSSRYLVKRTGEKVFLECVQDMDHENMFWYRQDPGLGLRLIYFSYDVKMKEKGDIPEGYSVSREKKERFSLILESASTNQTSMYLCASSSTSVTGELFFGEGSRLTVL.

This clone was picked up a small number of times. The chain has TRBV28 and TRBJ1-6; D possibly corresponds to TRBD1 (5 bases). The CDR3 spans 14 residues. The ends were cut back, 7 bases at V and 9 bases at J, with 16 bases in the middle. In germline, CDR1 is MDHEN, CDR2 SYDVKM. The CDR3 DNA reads TGTGCCAGCAATACGGGACGATTGGGTTCACCCCTCCACTTT. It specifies CASNTGRLGSPLHF.

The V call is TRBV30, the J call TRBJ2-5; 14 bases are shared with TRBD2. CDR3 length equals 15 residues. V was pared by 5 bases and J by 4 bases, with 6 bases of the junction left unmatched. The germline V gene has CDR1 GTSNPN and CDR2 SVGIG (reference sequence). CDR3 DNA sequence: TGTGCCTGGGCGGCGACTAGCGGGAGGGGAGAGACCCAGTACTTC. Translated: CAWAATSGRGETQYF. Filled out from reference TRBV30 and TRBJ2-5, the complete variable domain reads SQTIHQWPATLVQPVGSPLSLECTVEGTSNPNLYWYRQAAGRGLQLLFYSVGIGQISSEVPQNLSASRPQDRQFILSSKKLLLSDSGFYLCAWAATSGRGETQYFGPGTRLLVL.

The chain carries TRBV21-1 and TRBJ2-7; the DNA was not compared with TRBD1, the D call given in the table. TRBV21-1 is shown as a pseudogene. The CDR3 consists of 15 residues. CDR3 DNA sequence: TGTGCCAGCAGCCCACATCGCCCCACCAACTACGAGCAGTACTTC. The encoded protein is CASSPHRPTNYEQYF.

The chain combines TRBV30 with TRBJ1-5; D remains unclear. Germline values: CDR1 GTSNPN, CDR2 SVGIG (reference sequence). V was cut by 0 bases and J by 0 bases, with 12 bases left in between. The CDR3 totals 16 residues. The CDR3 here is CAWSVETSYSNQPQHF. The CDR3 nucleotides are TGTGCCTGGAGTGTTGAGACAAGTTATAGCAATCAGCCCCAGCATTTT.

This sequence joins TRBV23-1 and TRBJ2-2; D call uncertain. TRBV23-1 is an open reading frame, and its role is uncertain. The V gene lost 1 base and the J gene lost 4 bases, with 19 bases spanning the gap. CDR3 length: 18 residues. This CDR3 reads CASSQCLHLQSCTGELFF. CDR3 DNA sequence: TGCGCCAGCAGTCAATGCTTGCACCTCCAGTCGTGCACCGGGGAGCTGTTTTTT.

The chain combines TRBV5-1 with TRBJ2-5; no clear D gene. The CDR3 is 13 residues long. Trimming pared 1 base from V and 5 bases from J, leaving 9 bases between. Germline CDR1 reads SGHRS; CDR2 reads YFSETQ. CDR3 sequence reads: CASSLILRETQYF. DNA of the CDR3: TGCGCCAGCAGCTTGATTCTGCGGGAGACCCAGTACTTC. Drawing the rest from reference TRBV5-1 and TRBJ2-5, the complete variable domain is KAGVTQTPRYLIKTRGQQVTLSCSPISGHRSVSWYQQTPGQGLQFLFEYFSETQRNKGNFPGRFSGRQFSNSRSEMNVSTLELGDSALYLCASSLILRETQYFGPGTRLLVL.

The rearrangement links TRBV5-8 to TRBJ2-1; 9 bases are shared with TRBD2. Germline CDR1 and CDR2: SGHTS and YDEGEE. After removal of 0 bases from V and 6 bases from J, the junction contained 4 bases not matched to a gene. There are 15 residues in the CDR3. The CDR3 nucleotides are TGTGCCAGCAGCTTGGGACTAGCGGAAACCAATGAGCAGTTCTTC. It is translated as CASSLGLAETNEQFF.

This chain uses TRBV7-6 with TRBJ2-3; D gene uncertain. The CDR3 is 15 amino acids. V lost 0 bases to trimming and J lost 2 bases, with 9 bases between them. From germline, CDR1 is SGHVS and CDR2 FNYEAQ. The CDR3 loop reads CASSLALQITDTQYF. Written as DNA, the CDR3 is TGTGCCAGCAGCTTAGCGCTACAGATCACAGATACGCAGTATTTT.

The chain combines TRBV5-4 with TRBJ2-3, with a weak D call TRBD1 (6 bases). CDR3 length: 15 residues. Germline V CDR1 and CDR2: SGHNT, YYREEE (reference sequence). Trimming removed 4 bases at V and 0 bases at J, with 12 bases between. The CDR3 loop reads CASSPGVPSTDTQYF. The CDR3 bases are TGTGCCAGCAGCCCAGGGGTGCCTAGCACAGATACGCAGTATTTT.

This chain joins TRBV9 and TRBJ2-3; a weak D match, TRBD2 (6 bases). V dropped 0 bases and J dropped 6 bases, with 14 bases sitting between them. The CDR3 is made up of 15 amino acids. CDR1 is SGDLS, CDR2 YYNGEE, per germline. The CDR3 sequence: CASSVGGGRGDTQYF. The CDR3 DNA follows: TGTGCCAGCAGCGTAGGAGGAGGGCGCGGGGATACGCAGTATTTT.

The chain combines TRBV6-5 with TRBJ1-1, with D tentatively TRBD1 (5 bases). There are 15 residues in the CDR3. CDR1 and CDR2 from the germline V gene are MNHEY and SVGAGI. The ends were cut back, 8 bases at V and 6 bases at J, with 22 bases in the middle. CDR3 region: CASLPPRGLAAEAFF. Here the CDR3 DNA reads TGTGCCAGCCTACCTCCCCGGGGCTTGGCCGCTGAAGCTTTCTTT.

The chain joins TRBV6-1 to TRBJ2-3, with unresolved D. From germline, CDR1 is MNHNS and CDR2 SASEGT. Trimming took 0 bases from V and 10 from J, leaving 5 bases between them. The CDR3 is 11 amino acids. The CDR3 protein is CASSEAIAQYF. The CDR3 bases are TGTGCCAGCAGTGAAGCAATCGCGCAGTATTTT.

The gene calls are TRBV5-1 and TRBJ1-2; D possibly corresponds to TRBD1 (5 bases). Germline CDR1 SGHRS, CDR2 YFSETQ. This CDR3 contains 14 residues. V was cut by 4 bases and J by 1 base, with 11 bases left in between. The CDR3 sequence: CASSREQVNYGYTF. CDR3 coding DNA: TGCGCCAGCAGCCGGGAACAGGTTAACTATGGCTACACCTTC.

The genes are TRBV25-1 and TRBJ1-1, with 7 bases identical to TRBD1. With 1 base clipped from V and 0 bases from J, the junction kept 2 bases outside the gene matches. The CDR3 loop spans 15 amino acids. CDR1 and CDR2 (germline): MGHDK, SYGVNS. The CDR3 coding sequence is TGTGCCAGCAGTGAATGGGGGACAGTGAACACTGAAGCTTTCTTT. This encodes CASSEWGTVNTEAFF.

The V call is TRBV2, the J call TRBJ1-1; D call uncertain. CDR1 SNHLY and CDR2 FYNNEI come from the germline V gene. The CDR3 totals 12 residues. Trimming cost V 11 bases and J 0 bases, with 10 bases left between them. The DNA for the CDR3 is TGTGCCCCCTCCCTGGTGAACACTGAAGCTTTCTTT. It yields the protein CAPSLVNTEAFF.

DNA for the CDR3: TGTGCCAGCATCATCGGACAGGCCAATACGCAGTATTTT. This translates into CASIIGQANTQYF. This chain joins TRBV2 and TRBJ2-3; 7 bases map to TRBD1. V lost 7 bases to trimming and J lost 7 bases; unmatched junction nucleotides: 8. There are 13 residues in the CDR3. Germline V gene data show CDR1 as SNHLY and CDR2 as FYNNEI.

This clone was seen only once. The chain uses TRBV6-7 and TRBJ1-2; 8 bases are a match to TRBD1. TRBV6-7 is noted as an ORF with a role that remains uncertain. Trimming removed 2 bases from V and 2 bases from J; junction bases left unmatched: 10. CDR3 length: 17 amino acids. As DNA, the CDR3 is TGTGCCAGCAGTTACCCCGACCAGGGGGCGGGAAACTATGGCTACACCTTC. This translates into CASSYPDQGAGNYGYTF.

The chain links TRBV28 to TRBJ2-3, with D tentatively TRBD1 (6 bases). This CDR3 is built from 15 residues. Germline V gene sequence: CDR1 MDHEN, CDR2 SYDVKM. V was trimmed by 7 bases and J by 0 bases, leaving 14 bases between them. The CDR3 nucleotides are TGTGCCAGCATAGGGCAGGGGAGTAGCACAGATACGCAGTATTTT. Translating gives CASIGQGSSTDTQYF.

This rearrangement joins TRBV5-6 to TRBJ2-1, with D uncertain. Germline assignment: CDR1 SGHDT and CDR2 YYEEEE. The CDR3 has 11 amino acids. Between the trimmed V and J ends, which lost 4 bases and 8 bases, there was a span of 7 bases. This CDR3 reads CASSQRDEQFF. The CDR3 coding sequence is TGTGCCAGCAGCCAAAGGGATGAGCAGTTCTTC.

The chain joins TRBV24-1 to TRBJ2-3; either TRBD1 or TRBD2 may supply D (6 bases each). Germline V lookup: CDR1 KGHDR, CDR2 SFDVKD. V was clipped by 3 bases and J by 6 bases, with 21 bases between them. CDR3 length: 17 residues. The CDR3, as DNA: TGTGCCACCAGTGATGCAGGGGCTAGCGTTTTAGCCGATACGCAGTATTTT. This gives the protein CATSDAGASVLADTQYF.

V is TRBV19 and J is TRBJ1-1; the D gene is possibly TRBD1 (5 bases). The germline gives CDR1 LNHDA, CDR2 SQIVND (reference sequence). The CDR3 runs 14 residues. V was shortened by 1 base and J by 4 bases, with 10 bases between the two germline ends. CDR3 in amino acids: CASSIVGAITEAFF. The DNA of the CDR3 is TGTGCCAGTAGTATAGTAGGGGCTATCACTGAAGCTTTCTTT. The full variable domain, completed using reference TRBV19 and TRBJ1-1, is DGGITQSPKYLFRKEGQNVTLSCEQNLNHDAMYWYRQDPGQGLRLIYYSQIVNDFQKGDIAEGYSVSREKKESFPLTVTSAQKNPTAFYLCASSIVGAITEAFFGQGTRLTVV.

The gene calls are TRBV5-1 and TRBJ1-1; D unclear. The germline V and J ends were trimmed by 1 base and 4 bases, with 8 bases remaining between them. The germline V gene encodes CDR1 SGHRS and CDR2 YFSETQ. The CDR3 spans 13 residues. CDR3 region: CASSLYQATEAFF. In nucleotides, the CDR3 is TGCGCCAGCAGCTTGTATCAGGCCACTGAAGCTTTCTTT.

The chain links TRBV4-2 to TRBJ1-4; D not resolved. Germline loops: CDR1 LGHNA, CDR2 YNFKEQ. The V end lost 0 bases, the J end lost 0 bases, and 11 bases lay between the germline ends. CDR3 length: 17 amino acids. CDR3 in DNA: TGTGCCAGCAGCCAAGAATGGCGGCGGTCAACTAATGAAAAACTGTTTTTT. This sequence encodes CASSQEWRRSTNEKLFF.

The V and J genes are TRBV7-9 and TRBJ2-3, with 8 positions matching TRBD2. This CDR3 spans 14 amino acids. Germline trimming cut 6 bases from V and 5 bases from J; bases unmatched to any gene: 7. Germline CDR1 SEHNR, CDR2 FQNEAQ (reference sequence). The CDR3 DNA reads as TGTGCCAGCAGAGGGACTAGTCGAGGAGATACGCAGTATTTT. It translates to CASRGTSRGDTQYF.

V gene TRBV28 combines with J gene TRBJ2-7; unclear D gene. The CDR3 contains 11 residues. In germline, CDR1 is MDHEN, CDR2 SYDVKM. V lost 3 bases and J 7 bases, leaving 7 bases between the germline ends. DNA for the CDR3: TGTGCCAGCAGTTTGAACCTGGAGCAGTACTTC. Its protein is CASSLNLEQYF.